This T cell receptor (beta chain) is drawn from a study of blood T cells in healthy people across ages. Regarding the study as a whole: Bulk PBMC profiling left naive and antigen-experienced comparisons inconclusive.

It was with a sample-barcoded 5' primer and a J-beta primer mix that a second PCR of roughly 7 to 12 cycles was run. Via MiXCR, TCRdb re-called the 5' RACE reads, giving one row per CDR3 protein. The profile shows around 1,900,000 distinct CDR3 sequences, around 40% of them singletons. Each sample yielded at least 7 million isolated PBMCs. The germline CDR1 and CDR2 sequences are SGHRS and YFSETQ. The CDR3 consists of 16 residues. Trimming at V came to 0 bases and at J to 4 bases, leaving 8 bases not matched to a gene. A note on this clonotype: Its antigen is not known.

V gene TRBV5-1 combines with J gene TRBJ2-5; 8 bases are a match to TRBD2. This sequence was found in a human donor in good health. Sequences were obtained from blood. The CDR3 sequence: CASSLVPAGAGETQYF. The DNA for the CDR3 is TGCGCCAGCAGCTTGGTTCCAGCGGGGGCAGGAGAGACCCAGTACTTC.